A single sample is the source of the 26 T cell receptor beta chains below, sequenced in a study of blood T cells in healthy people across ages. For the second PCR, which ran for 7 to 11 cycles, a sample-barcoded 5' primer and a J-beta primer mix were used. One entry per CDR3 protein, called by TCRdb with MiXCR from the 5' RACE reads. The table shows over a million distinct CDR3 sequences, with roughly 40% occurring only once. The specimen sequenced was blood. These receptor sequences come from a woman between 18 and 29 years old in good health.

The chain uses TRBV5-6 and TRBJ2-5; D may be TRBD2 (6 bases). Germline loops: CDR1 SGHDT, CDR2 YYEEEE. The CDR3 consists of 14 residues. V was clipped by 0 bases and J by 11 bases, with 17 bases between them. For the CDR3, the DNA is TGTGCCAGCAGCTTGGAGGAGGGCCGGGCCATACAGTACTTC. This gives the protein CASSLEEGRAIQYF.

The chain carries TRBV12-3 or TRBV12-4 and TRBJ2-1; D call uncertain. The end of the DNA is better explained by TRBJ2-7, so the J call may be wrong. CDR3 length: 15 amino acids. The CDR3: CASSSRKTLNNEQYF. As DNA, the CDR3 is TGTGCCAGCAGTTCGAGAAAAACGCTTAACAATGAGCAGTACTTC.

Here the CDR3 reads CASSHIHQGRVEAFF. In DNA, the CDR3 is TGTGCCAGCAGCCATATACATCAGGGGCGCGTTGAAGCTTTCTTT. The V call is TRBV27, the J call TRBJ1-1; D possibly corresponds to TRBD1 (6 bases). The germline V gene encodes CDR1 MNHEY and CDR2 SMNVEV (reference sequence). V was cut by 6 bases and J by 7 bases, with 21 bases left in between. This CDR3 has 15 residues.

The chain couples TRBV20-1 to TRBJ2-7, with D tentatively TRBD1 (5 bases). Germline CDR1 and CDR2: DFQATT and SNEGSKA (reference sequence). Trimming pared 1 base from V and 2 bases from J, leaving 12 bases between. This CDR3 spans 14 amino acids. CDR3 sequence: CSARGPTATYEQYF. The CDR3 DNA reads TGCAGTGCTAGAGGCCCGACAGCCACCTACGAGCAGTACTTC.

CDR3 loop: CASMLGATSTDTQYF. As DNA, the CDR3 is TGTGCCAGCATGCTGGGGGCGACTAGCACAGATACGCAGTATTTT. V usage is TRBV6-6 and J usage is TRBJ2-3; D possibly corresponds to TRBD1 (6 bases). Germline CDR1 and CDR2: MNHNY and SVGAGI (reference sequence). The CDR3 contains 15 residues. V was trimmed by 7 bases and J by 0 bases, leaving 14 bases between them.

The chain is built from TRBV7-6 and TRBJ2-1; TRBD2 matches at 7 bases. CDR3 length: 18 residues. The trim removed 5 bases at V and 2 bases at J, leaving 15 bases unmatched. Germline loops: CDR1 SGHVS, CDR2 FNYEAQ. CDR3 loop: CASSLPPPTSAAYNEQFF. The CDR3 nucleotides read TGTGCCAGCAGCCTCCCCCCTCCCACTAGCGCGGCCTACAATGAGCAGTTCTTC.

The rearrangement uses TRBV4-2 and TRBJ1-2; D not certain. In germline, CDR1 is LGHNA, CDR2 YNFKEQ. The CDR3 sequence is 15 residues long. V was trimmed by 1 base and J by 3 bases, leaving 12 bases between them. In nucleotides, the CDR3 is TGTGCCAGCAGCCAAGCGTCTGTGAGGGACTATGGCTACACCTTC. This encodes CASSQASVRDYGYTF.

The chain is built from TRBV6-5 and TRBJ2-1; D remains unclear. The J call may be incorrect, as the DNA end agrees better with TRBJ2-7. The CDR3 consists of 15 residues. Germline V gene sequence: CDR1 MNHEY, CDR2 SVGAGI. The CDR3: CASSFGPGSAYEQYF. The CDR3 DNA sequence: TGTGCCAGCAGTTTTGGGCCCGGCTCGGCCTACGAGCAGTACTTC.

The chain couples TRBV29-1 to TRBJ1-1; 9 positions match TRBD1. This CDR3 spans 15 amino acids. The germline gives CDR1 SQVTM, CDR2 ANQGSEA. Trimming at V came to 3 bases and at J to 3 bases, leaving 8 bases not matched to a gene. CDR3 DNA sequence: TGCAGCGTTGAGAACCCGGGACAGGGCTACACTGAAGCTTTCTTT. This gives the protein CSVENPGQGYTEAFF.

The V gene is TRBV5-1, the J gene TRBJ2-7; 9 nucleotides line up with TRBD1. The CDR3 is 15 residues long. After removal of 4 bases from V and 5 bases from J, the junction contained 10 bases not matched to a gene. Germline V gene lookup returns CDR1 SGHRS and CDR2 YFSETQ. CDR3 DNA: TGCGCCAGCAGCCGGACAGGGGAACCCCCCCACGAGCAGTACTTC. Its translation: CASSRTGEPPHEQYF.

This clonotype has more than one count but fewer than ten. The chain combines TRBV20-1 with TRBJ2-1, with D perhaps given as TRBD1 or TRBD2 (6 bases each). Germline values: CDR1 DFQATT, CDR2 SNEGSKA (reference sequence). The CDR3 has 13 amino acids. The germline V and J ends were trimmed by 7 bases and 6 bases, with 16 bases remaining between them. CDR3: CSGGAAPLNEQFF. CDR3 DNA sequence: TGCAGTGGGGGGGCAGCCCCCCTCAATGAGCAGTTCTTC.

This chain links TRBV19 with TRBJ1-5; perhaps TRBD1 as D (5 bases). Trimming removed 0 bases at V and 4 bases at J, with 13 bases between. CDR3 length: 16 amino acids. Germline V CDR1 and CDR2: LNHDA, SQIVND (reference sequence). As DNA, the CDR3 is TGTGCCAGTAGTATAGATGGGACTTACGGGAATCAGCCCCAGCATTTT. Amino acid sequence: CASSIDGTYGNQPQHF.

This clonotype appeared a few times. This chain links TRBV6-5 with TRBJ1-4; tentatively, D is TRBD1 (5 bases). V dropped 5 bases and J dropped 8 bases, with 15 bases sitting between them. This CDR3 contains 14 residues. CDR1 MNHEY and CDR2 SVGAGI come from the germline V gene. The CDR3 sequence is CASSAGRAGEKLFF. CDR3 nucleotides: TGTGCCAGCAGTGCAGGGAGGGCGGGGGAAAAACTGTTTTTT.

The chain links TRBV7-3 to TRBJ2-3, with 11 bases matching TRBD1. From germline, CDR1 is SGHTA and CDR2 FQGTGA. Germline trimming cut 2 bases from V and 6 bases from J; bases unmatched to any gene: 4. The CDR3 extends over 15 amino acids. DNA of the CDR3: TGTGCCAGCAGCTTACGAGGGACAGGGGGGGATACGCAGTATTTT. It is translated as CASSLRGTGGDTQYF.

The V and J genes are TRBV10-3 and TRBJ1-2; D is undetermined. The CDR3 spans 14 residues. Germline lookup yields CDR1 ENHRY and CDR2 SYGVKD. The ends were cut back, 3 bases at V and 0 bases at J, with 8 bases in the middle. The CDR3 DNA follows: TGTGCCATCAGTGAACGGGGAGCTAACTATGGCTACACCTTC. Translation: CAISERGANYGYTF.

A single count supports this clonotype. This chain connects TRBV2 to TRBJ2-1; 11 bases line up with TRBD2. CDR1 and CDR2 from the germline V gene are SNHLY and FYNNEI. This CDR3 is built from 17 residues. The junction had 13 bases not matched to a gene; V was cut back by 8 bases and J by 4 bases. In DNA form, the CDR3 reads TGTGCCAGCGTCGACCCGGGACTAGCGGTACCTTACAATGAGCAGTTCTTC. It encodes CASVDPGLAVPYNEQFF.

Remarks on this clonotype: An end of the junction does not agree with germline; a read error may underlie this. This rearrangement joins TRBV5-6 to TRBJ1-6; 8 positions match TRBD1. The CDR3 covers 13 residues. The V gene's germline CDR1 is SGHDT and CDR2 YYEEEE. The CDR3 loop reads CVSSQGASLGPHF. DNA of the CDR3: TGTGTCAGCAGCCAGGGGGCGAGTTTGGGCCCCCACTTT.

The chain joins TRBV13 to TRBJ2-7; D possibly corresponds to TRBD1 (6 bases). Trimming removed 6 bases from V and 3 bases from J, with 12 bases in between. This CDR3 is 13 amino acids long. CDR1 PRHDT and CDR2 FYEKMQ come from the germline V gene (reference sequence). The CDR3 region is CASRNRDLYEQYF. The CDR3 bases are TGTGCCAGCAGGAACAGGGACCTCTACGAGCAGTACTTC.

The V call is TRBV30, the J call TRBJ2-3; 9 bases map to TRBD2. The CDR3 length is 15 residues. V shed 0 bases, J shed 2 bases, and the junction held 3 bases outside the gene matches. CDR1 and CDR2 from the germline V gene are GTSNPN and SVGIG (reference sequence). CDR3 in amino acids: CAWSVGGGDTDTQYF. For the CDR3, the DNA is TGTGCCTGGAGTGTAGGCGGGGGGGACACAGATACGCAGTATTTT.

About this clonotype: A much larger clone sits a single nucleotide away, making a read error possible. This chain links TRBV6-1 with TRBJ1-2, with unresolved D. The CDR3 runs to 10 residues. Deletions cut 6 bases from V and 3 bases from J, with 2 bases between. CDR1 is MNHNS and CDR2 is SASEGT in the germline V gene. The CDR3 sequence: CASRYYGYTF. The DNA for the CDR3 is TGTGCCAGCAGGTACTATGGCTACACCTTC.

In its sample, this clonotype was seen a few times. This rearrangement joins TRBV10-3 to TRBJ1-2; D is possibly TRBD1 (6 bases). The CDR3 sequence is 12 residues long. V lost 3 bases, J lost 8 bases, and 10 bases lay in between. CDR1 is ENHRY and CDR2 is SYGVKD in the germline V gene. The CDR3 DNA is TGTGCCATCAGTGAAAGTCAGGGGGGCTACACCTTC. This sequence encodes CAISESQGGYTF.

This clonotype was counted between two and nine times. Here the CDR3 DNA reads TGTGCCAGCAGCCCTACTCCCTCCCGATCCTACGAGCAGTACTTC. Its protein product is CASSPTPSRSYEQYF. The chain links TRBV4-2 to TRBJ2-7; D unresolved. Trimming stripped 4 bases from V and 1 base from J, with 14 bases between. From germline, CDR1 is LGHNA and CDR2 YNFKEQ. The CDR3 extends over 15 amino acids.

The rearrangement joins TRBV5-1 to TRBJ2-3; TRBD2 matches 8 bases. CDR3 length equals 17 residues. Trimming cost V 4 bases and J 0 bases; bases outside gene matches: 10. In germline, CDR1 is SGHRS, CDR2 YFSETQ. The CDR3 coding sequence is TGCGCCAGCAGCAACCTGGACGGGGGGGCTAGCACAGATACGCAGTATTTT. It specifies CASSNLDGGASTDTQYF.

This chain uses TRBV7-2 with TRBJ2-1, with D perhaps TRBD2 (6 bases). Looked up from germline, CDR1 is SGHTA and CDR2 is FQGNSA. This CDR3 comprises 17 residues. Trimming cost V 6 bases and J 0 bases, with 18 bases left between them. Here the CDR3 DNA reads TGTGCCAGCAGTCAACGGACGGGGGTGAGCTCCTACAATGAGCAGTTCTTC. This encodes CASSQRTGVSSYNEQFF.

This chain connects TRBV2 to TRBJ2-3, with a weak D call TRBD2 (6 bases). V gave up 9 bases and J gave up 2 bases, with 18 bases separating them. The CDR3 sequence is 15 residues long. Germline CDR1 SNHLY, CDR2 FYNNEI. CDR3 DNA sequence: TGTGCCAGTGGAGGGGACGGGGGATACACAGATACGCAGTATTTT. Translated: CASGGDGGYTDTQYF.

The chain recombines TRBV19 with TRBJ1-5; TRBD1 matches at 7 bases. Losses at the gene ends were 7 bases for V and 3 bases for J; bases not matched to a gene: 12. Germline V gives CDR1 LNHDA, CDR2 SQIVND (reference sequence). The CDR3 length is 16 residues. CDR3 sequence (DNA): TGTGCCAGTAAGACGACAGGGTCCGCCTTCAATCAGCCCCAGCATTTT. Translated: CASKTTGSAFNQPQHF.